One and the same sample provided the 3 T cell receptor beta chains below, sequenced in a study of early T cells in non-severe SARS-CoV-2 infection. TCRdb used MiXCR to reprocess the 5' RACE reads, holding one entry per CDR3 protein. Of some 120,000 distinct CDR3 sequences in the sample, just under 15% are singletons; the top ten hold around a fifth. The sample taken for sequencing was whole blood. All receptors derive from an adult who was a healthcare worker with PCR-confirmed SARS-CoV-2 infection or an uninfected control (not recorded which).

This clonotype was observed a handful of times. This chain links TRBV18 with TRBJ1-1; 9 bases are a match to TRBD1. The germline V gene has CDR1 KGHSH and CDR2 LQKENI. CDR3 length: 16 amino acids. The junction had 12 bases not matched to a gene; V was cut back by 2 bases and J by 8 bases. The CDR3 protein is CASSPGPADRGIEAFF. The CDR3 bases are TGTGCCAGCTCACCAGGTCCGGCGGACAGGGGTATCGAAGCTTTCTTT. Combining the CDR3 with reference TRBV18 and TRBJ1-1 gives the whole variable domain NAGVMQNPRHLVRRRGQEARLRCSPMKGHSHVYWYRQLPEEGLKFMVYLQKENIIDESGMPKERFSAEFPKEGPSILRIQQVVRGDSAAYFCASSPGPADRGIEAFFGQGTRLTVV.

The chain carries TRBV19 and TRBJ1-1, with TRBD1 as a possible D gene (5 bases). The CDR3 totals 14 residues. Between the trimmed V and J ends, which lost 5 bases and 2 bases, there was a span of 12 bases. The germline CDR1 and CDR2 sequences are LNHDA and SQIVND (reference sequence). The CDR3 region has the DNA TGTGCCAGTAGTGCTGACAGAATCAACACTGAAGCTTTCTTT. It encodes CASSADRINTEAFF.

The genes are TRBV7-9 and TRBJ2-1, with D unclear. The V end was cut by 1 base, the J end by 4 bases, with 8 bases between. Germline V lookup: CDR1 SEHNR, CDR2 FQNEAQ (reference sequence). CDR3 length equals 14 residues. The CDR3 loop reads CASSLEGPYNEQFF. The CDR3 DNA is TGTGCCAGCAGCTTAGAGGGCCCATACAATGAGCAGTTCTTC.